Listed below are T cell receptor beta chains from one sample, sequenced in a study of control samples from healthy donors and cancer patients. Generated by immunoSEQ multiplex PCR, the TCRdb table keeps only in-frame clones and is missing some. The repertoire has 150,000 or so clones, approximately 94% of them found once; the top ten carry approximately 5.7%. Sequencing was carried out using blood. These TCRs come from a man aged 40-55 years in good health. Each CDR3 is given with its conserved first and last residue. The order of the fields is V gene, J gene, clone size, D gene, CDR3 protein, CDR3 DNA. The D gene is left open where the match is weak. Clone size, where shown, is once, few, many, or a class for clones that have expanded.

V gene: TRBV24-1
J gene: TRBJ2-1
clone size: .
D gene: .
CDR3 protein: CATSDRDRITYNEQFF
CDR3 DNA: TGTGCCACCAGTGACAGGGACCGAATAACATACAATGAGCAGTTCTTC

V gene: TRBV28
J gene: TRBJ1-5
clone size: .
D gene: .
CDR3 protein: CASRDPTGQPQHF
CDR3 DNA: TGTGCCAGCAGAGACCCGACCGGACAGCCCCAGCATTTT

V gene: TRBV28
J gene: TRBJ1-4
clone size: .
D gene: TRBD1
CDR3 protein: CASSLSGPGGNNEKLFF
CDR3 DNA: TGTGCCAGCAGTTTATCTGGGCCAGGGGGAAATAATGAAAAACTGTTTTTT

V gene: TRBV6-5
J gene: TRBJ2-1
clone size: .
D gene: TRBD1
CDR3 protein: CASSSGQGRNEQFF
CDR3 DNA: TGTGCCAGCAGTTCCGGACAGGGTCGCAATGAGCAGTTCTTC

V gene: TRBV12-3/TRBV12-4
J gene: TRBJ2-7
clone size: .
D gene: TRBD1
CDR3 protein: CASSSGQSYEQYF
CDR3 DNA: TGTGCCAGCAGTTCGGGACAGTCCTACGAGCAGTACTTC

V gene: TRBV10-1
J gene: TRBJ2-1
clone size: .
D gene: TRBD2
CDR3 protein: CASSESSGGANEQFF
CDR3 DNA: TGCGCCAGCAGTGAATCGAGCGGGGGGGCGAATGAGCAGTTCTTC

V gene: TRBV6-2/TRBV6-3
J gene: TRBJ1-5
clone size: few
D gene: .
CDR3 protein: CASSRTTPSNQPQHF
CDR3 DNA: TGTGCCAGCAGTCGTACGACACCAAGCAATCAGCCCCAGCATTTT

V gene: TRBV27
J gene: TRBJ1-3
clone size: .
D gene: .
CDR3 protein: CASSAGTVGNTIYF
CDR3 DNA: TGTGCCAGCAGTGCAGGGACGGTAGGAAACACCATATATTTT

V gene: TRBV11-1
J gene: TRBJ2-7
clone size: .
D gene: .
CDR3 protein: CASSLGQVSSYEQYF
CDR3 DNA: TGTGCCAGCAGCTTAGGGCAGGTTTCCTCCTACGAGCAGTACTTC

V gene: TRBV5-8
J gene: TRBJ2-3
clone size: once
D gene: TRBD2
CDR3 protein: CASSSGGGVGTDTQYF
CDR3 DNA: TGTGCCAGCAGCAGCGGGGGAGGGGTGGGCACAGATACGCAGTATTTT

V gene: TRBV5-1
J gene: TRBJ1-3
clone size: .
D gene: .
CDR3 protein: CASSLEGNTIYF
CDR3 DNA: TGCGCCAGCAGCTTGGAAGGAAACACCATATATTTT

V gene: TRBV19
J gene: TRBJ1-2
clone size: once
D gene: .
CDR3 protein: CASSIGGSLGYTF
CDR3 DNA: TGTGCCAGTAGTATAGGCGGCAGCCTTGGCTACACCTTC

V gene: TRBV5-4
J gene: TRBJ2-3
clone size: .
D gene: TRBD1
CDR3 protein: CASSSGQGARSDTQYF
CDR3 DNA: TGTGCCAGCAGCTCGGGACAGGGGGCGAGGTCGGATACGCAGTATTTT

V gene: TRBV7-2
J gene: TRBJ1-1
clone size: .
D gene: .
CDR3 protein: CASSLDRTEAFF
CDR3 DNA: TGTGCCAGCAGCTTAGACAGAACTGAAGCTTTCTTT

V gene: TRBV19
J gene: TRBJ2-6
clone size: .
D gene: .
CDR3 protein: CASTVHSSGANVLTF
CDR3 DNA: TGTGCCAGTACGGTCCATAGCTCTGGGGCCAACGTCCTGACTTTC

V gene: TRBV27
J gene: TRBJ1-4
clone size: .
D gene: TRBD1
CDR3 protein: CASSGQGAGEKLFF
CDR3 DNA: TGTGCCAGCAGCGGACAGGGGGCGGGTGAAAAACTGTTTTTT

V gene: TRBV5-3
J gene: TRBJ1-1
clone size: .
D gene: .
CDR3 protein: CARSLGFRQRNTEAFF
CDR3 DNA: TGTGCCAGAAGCTTAGGATTCAGACAGAGGAACACTGAAGCTTTCTTT

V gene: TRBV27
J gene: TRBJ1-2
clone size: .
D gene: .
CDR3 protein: CASSLFLGRGYTF
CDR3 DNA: TGTGCCAGCAGTTTATTTTTGGGCAGGGGCTACACCTTC

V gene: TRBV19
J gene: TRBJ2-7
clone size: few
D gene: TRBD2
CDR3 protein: CASSDSGAITYEQYF
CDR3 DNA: TGTGCCAGTAGTGACAGCGGGGCCATAACCTACGAGCAGTACTTC

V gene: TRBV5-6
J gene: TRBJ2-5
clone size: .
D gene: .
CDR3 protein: CASSSDPQETQYF
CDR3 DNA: TGTGCCAGCAGCTCGGACCCGCAAGAGACCCAGTACTTC